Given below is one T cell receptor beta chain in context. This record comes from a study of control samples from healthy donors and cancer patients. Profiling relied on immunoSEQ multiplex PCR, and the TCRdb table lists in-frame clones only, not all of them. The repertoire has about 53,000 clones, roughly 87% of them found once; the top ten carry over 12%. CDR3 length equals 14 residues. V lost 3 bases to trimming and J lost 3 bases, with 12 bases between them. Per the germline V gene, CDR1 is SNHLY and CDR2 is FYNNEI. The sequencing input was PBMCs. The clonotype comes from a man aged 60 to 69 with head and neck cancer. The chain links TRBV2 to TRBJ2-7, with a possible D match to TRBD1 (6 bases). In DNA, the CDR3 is TGTGCCAGCAGTGAGAGGGGGTGGGACTACGAGCAGTACTTC. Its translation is CASSERGWDYEQYF.